Detailed here is one T cell receptor (beta chain). Its antigen remains unknown. As processed by the authors: Junction-only immunoSEQ sequences carried no quality scores, so filtering differed. The data were produced by immunoSEQ multiplex PCR, yet TCRdb's version contains in-frame clones alone and is incomplete. The DNA was the basis for D and trimming; V, J and clone size are from that table. The table includes roughly 2 million clones, about 95% detected once. These data are taken from a study of shared clonotypes between healthy human individuals. Study-level points and caveats: It was only blood that was sampled, and tissue repertoires likely differ.

Germline lookup yields CDR1 SGHNT and CDR2 YYREEE (reference sequence). V was trimmed by 2 bases and J by 3 bases, leaving 5 bases between them. The CDR3 is 12 residues long. The chain recombines TRBV5-4 with TRBJ1-2; D may be TRBD1 (5 bases). This clonotype originated in a man between 18 and 29 years old in good health. Sequencing input: naive CD4+ T cells sorted from blood. Described subset: CD45RA+ positively selected. The DNA of the CDR3 is TGTGCCAGCAGCTTAGGGGACTATGGCTACACCTTC. Amino acids: CASSLGDYGYTF.